This T cell receptor beta chain was identified in a study of blood T cells in healthy people across ages. This CDR3 spans 14 amino acids. The V and J ends lost 5 bases and 2 bases respectively, with 11 bases between them. CDR1 is SSHAT, CDR2 FNYEAQ, per germline (reference sequence). Sample-barcoded 5' priming and a J-beta primer mix drove a second PCR of roughly 7 to 11 cycles. Every molecule of cDNA carried a tag from a template-switch adaptor with 12 random nucleotides. MiXCR, run by TCRdb on the 5' RACE reads, gives a single entry per CDR3 protein. The profile shows hundreds of thousands of distinct CDR3 sequences, around three fifths of them singletons.

The chain is built from TRBV7-7 and TRBJ2-3, with D hard to call. The sample was blood. The receptor was derived from a man in his forties in good health. CDR3: CASSRSRYTDTQYF. Written as DNA, the CDR3 is TGTGCCAGCAGCCGCAGCCGATACACAGATACGCAGTATTTT.